These T cell receptor beta chains were read from a single sample in a study of T cells in Graves' hyperthyroidism and ophthalmopathy. TCRdb reprocessed the multiplex PCR reads via MiXCR and lists one record per CDR3 protein. The sample records approximately 570,000 distinct CDR3 sequences, 15% to 20% being singletons. Sequences were obtained from blood. The receptors come from a man aged 35 to 55 with Graves' ophthalmopathy. Both conserved end residues are part of each CDR3. D genes are given only for firm matches. The size field is filled for only some rows; it gives once, few, many or a size class.

J | V | size | D | CDR3 | DNA
TRBJ2-7 | TRBV6-1 | NA | TRBD1 | CASSPPRQGTTGEQYF | TGTGCCAGCAGTCCACCGAGACAGGGCACAACCGGGGAGCAGTACTTC
TRBJ1-6 | TRBV20-1 | NA | NA | CSAQDRFSSYNSPLHF | TGCAGTGCCCAGGACAGATTCAGCTCCTATAATTCACCCCTCCACTTT
TRBJ1-2 | TRBV27 | few | TRBD1 | CASSWDRAGYGGYTF | TGTGCCAGCAGTTGGGACAGGGCGGGTTATGGTGGCTACACCTTC
TRBJ2-1 | TRBV30 | few | TRBD2 | CACTSGSHNEQFF | TGTGCCTGTACTAGCGGTAGCCACAATGAGCAGTTCTTC
TRBJ2-2 | TRBV6-1 | NA | NA | CASRGGIGVNTGELFF | TGTGCCAGCAGAGGGGGGATAGGGGTCAACACCGGGGAGCTGTTTTTT
TRBJ2-3 | TRBV28 | many | TRBD2 | CASSPGGLAGTTDTQYF | TGTGCCAGCAGTCCGGGGGGACTAGCGGGGACTACAGATACGCAGTATTTT
TRBJ2-2 | TRBV10-3 | NA | TRBD2 | CAISESRGAYTGELFF | TGTGCCATCAGTGAGTCGCGGGGGGCCTACACCGGGGAGCTGTTTTTT
TRBJ1-5 | TRBV4-1 | few | NA | CASSQPAGAIHQPQHF | TGCGCCAGCAGCCAACCCGCGGGAGCAATACATCAGCCCCAGCATTTT
TRBJ2-5 | TRBV5-1 | NA | NA | CASSETTGNQETQYF | TGCGCCAGCAGCGAAACGACAGGCAACCAAGAGACCCAGTACTTC
TRBJ2-3 | TRBV9 | NA | TRBD2 | CASSVASGGAGDTQYF | TGTGCCAGCAGCGTAGCTAGCGGGGGGGCCGGAGATACGCAGTATTTT
TRBJ2-1 | TRBV7-9 | NA | TRBD2 | CASSRTGLAAPSSYNEQFF | TGTGCCAGCAGTCGAACGGGACTAGCGGCGCCAAGCTCCTACAATGAGCAGTTCTTC
TRBJ1-1 | TRBV19 | few | TRBD1 | CASSSLQGQANTEAFF | TGTGCCAGTAGTAGCCTCCAGGGACAGGCGAACACTGAAGCTTTCTTT
TRBJ2-1 | TRBV11-2 | many | TRBD1 | CASSSRGQGSLYGNEQFF | TGTGCCAGCAGCTCACGAGGACAGGGGTCATTATACGGCAATGAGCAGTTCTTC
TRBJ2-3 | TRBV18 | NA | TRBD2 | CASSPLPSGGASDTQYF | TGTGCCAGCTCACCACTCCCTAGCGGGGGGGCGTCAGATACGCAGTATTTT
TRBJ1-2 | TRBV7-2 | NA | TRBD1 | CASSPNRGPSYGYTF | TGTGCCAGCAGCCCGAACAGGGGACCTTCCTATGGCTACACCTTC
TRBJ2-7 | TRBV7-2 | many | NA | CASSVSPRGYEQYF | TGTGCCAGCAGCGTCTCTCCCAGAGGGTACGAGCAGTACTTC
TRBJ1-1 | TRBV11-2 | many | NA | CASSTPAGGIWNTEAFF | TGTGCCAGCAGCACGCCCGCAGGCGGGATCTGGAACACTGAAGCTTTCTTT
TRBJ1-6 | TRBV6-1 | few | TRBD1 | CASRGGGAYNSPLHF | TGTGCCAGCAGGGGAGGGGGCGCCTATAATTCACCCCTCCACTTT
TRBJ2-3 | TRBV20-1 | many | TRBD2 | CSARLLAGVSDTQYF | TGCAGTGCCCGCCTACTAGCGGGAGTGTCAGATACGCAGTATTTT
TRBJ2-1 | TRBV11-1 | many | TRBD2 | CASSLISGRRNEQFF | TGTGCCAGCAGCTTGATTAGCGGGAGACGTAATGAGCAGTTCTTC
TRBJ2-1 | TRBV7-8 | many | TRBD2 | CASSLDPAGGYNEQFF | TGTGCCAGCAGCTTAGATCCAGCGGGGGGCTACAATGAGCAGTTCTTC
TRBJ2-2 | TRBV6-1 | NA | TRBD2 | CASRGGGASTGELFF | TGTGCCAGCAGGGGCGGGGGGGCGTCCACCGGGGAGCTGTTTTTT
TRBJ1-4 | TRBV5-1 | few | NA | CASSLETGLRKLFF | TGCGCCAGCAGCTTGGAAACAGGGTTAAGAAAACTGTTTTTT
TRBJ1-6 | TRBV12-3/TRBV12-4 | few | NA | CASSLISGDNSPLHF | TGTGCCAGCAGTTTAATAAGCGGAGATAATTCACCCCTCCACTTT
TRBJ2-5 | TRBV28 | many | TRBD2 | CASRPGGGRETQYF | TGTGCCAGCAGACCGGGTGGCGGGAGAGAGACCCAGTACTTC
TRBJ1-6 | TRBV12-3/TRBV12-4 | NA | NA | CASSLERATSPLHF | TGTGCCAGCAGTTTGGAACGGGCGACTTCACCCCTCCACTTT